Presented here are 5 T cell receptor beta chains from one specimen sequenced in a study of shared clonotypes between healthy human individuals. This table comes from immunoSEQ multiplex PCR, and its TCRdb copy is limited to in-frame clones, with some not included. The data hold 1,500,000 or so clones, with about 98.5% observed a single time. Sequencing was carried out using naive CD4+ T cells sorted from blood. Subset given: CD45RA+ positively selected. All receptors come from a man aged 25 to 40 in good health.

The CDR3 loop is CAISPGARSYEQYF. CDR3 DNA: TGTGCCATCAGCCCTGGCGCCCGTTCCTACGAGCAGTACTTC. The V call is TRBV10-3, the J call TRBJ2-7, with unresolved D. Germline values: CDR1 ENHRY, CDR2 SYGVKD. This CDR3 contains 14 residues. V dropped 6 bases and J dropped 1 base, with 13 bases sitting between them.

This CDR3 reads CASSSGAAGGETQYF. The CDR3 nucleotides are TGCGCCAGCAGCTCCGGGGCAGCGGGAGGGGAGACCCAGTACTTC. V is TRBV5-1 and J is TRBJ2-5; 10 bases line up with TRBD2. The CDR3 contains 15 residues. The germline V gene has CDR1 SGHRS and CDR2 YFSETQ. J lost 5 bases, V lost 3 bases, and 7 bases had no gene match.

The chain employs TRBV4-1 and TRBJ2-1; 11 bases agree with TRBD2. The germline gives CDR1 MGHRA, CDR2 YSYEKL. This CDR3 region has 16 residues. Trimming at V came to 2 bases and at J to 6 bases, leaving 6 bases not matched to a gene. CDR3 protein: CASSQMGLAESNEQFF. In nucleotides, the CDR3 is TGCGCCAGCAGCCAAATGGGACTAGCGGAGTCCAATGAGCAGTTCTTC.

V is TRBV18 and J is TRBJ2-4; unclear D gene. Germline V gene data show CDR1 as KGHSH and CDR2 as LQKENI. The CDR3 spans 13 residues. V dropped 3 bases and J dropped 3 bases, with 6 bases sitting between them. The CDR3, as DNA: TGTGCCAGCTCACCTTCTAGCAAAAACATTCAGTACTTC. This translates into CASSPSSKNIQYF.

This chain connects TRBV6-5 to TRBJ1-3; 7 bases fit TRBD1. Germline V gene data show CDR1 as MNHEY and CDR2 as SVGAGI. This CDR3 has 14 residues. V dropped 4 bases and J dropped 2; count of bases not matched to a gene: 2. The CDR3 DNA reads TGTGCCAGCAGTTTCCAGGGGGCTGGAAACACCATATATTTT. It codes for CASSFQGAGNTIYF.